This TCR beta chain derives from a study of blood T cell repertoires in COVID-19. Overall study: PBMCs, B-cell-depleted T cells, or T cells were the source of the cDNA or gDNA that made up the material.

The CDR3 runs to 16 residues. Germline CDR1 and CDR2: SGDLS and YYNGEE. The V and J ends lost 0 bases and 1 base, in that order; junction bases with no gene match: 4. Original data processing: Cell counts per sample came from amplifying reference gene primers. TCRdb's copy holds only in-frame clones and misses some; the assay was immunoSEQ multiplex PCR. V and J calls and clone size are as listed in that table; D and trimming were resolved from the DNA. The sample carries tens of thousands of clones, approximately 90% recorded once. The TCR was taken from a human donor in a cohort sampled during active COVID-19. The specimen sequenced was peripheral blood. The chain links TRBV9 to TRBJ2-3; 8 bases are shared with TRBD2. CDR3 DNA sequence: TGTGCCAGCAGCGTAGGCGGGACTAGAGGCACAGATACGCAGTATTTT. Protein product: CASSVGGTRGTDTQYF.